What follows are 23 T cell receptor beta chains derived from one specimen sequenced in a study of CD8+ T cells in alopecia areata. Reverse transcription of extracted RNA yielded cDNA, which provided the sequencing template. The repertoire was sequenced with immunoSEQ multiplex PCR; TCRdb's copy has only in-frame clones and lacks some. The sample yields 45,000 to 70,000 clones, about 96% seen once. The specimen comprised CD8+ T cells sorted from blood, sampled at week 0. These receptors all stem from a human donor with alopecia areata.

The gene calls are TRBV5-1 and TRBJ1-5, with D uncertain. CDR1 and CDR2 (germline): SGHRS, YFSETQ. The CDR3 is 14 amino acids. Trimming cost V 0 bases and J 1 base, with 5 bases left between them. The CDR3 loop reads CASSLAGSNQPQHF. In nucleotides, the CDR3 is TGCGCCAGCAGCTTGGCCGGGAGCAATCAGCCCCAGCATTTT.

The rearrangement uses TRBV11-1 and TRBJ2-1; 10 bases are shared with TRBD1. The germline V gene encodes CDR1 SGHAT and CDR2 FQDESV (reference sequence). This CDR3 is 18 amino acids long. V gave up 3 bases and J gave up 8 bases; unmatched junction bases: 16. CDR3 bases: TGTGCCAGCAGCTTCCCCCCCCTTCGACAGGGGGCCGTGGATGAGCAGTTCTTC. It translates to CASSFPPLRQGAVDEQFF.

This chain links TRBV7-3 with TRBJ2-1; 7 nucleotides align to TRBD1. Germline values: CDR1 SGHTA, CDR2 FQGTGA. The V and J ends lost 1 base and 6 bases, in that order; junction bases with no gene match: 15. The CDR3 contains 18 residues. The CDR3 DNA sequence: TGTGCCAGCAGCTTAATGATCGGTGGGGACAGAGGAGTCAATGAGCAGTTCTTC. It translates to CASSLMIGGDRGVNEQFF. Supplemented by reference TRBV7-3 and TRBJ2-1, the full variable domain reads GAGVSQTPSNKVTEKGKYVELRCDPISGHTALYWYRQSLGQGPEFLIYFQGTGAADDSGLPNDRFFAVRPEGSVSTLKIQRTERGDSAVYLCASSLMIGGDRGVNEQFFGPGTRLTVL.

The CDR3 DNA follows: TGTGCCAGCAGCTTAGCTGGTCGGGACCAGCATTTT. It codes for CASSLAGRDQHF. The chain is built from TRBV7-8 and TRBJ1-5, with D hard to call. Trimming took off 0 bases at V and 12 bases at J, with 9 bases between the two ends. This CDR3 has 12 residues. Per the germline V gene, CDR1 is SGHVS and CDR2 is FQNEAQ.

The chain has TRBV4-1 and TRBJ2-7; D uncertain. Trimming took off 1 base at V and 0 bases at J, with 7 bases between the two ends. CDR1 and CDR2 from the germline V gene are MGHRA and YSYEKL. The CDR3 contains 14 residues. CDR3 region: CASSQAAASYEQYF. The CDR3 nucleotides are TGCGCCAGCAGCCAAGCTGCGGCCTCCTACGAGCAGTACTTC.

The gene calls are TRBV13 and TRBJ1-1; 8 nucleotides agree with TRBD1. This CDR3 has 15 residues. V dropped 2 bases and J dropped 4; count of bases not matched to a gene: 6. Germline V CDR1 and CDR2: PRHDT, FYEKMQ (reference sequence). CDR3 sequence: CASSLWSGGSTEAFF. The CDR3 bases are TGTGCCAGCAGCTTATGGTCAGGGGGCTCCACTGAAGCTTTCTTT.

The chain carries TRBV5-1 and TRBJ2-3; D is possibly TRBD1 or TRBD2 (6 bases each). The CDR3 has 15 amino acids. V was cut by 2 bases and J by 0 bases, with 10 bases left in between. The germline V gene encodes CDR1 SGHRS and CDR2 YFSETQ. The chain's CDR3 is CASSFIGGSTDTQYF. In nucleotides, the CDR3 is TGCGCCAGCAGCTTTATCGGGGGCAGCACAGATACGCAGTATTTT.

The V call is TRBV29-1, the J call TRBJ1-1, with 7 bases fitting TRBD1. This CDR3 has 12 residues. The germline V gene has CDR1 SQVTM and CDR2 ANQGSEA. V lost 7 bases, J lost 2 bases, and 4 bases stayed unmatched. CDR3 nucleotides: TGCAGCGGTAACAGGGGTAACACTGAAGCTTTCTTT. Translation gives CSGNRGNTEAFF.

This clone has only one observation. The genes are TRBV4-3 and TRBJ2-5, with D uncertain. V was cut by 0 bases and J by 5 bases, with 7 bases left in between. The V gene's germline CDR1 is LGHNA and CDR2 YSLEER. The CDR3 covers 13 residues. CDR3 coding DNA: TGCGCCAGCAGCCAAGACCAAGAGGAGACCCAGTACTTC. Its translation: CASSQDQEETQYF.

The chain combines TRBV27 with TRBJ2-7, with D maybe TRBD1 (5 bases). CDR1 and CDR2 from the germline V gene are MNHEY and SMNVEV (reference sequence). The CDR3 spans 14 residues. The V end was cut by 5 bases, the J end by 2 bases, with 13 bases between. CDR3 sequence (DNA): TGTGCCAGCAGTACCCGACAGTACCCCTACGAGCAGTACTTC. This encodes CASSTRQYPYEQYF.

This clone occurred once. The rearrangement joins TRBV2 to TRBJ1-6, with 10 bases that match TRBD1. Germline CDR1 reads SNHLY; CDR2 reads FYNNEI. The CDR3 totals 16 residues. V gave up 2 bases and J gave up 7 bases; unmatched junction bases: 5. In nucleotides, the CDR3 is TGTGCCAGCAGTGAACCCGGGACAGGGGAAAATTCACCCCTCCACTTT. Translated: CASSEPGTGENSPLHF.

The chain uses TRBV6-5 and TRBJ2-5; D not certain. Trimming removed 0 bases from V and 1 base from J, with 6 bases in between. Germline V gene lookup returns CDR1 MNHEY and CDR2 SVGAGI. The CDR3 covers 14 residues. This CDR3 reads CASSYSELQETQYF. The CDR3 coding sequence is TGTGCCAGCAGTTACTCGGAGCTCCAAGAGACCCAGTACTTC.

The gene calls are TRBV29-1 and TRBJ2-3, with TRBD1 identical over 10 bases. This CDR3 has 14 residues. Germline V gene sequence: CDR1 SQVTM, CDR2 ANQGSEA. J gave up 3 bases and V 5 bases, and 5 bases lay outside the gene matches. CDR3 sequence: CSVWTGGMTDTQYF. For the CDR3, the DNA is TGCAGCGTTTGGACAGGGGGAATGACAGATACGCAGTATTTT.

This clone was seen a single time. The CDR3 bases are TGCGCCAGCAGCGGCACCGGGGAGCTGTTTTTT. Encoded protein: CASSGTGELFF. The rearrangement uses TRBV5-1 and TRBJ2-2; no definite D call. Trimming took off 4 bases at V and 4 bases at J, with 2 bases between the two ends. Germline CDR1 SGHRS, CDR2 YFSETQ. This CDR3 has 11 residues.

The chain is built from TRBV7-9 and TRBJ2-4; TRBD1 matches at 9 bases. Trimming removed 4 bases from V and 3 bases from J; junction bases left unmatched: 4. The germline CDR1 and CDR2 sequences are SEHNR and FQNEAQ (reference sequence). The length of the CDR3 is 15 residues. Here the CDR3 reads CASSSPGQGKNIQYF. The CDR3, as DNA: TGTGCCAGCAGCTCGCCGGGACAGGGCAAAAACATTCAGTACTTC.

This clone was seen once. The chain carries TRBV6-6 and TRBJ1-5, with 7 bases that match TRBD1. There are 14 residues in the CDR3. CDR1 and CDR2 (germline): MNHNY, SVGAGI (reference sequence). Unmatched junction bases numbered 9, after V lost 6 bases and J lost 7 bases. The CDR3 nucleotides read TGTGCCAGCAGCGATCAGGGGGTGTTGCAGCCCCAGCATTTT. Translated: CASSDQGVLQPQHF.

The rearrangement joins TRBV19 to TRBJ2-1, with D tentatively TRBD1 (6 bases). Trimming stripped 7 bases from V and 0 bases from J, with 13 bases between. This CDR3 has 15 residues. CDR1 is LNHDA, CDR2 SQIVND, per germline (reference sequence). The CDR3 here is CASTGAPSSYNEQFF. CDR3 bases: TGTGCCAGTACAGGGGCCCCGAGCTCCTACAATGAGCAGTTCTTC.

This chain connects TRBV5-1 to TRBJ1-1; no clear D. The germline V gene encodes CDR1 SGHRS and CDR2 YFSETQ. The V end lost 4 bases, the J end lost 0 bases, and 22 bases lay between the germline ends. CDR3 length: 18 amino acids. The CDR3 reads CASSDHEDKSIMNTEAFF. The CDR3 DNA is TGCGCCAGCAGCGATCATGAAGACAAGAGCATCATGAACACTGAAGCTTTCTTT.

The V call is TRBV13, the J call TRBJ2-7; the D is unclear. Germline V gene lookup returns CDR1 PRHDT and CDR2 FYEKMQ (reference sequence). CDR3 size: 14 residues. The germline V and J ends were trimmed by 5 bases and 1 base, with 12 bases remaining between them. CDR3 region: CASSGEGRSYEQYF. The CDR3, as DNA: TGTGCCAGCAGCGGTGAAGGCAGATCCTACGAGCAGTACTTC.

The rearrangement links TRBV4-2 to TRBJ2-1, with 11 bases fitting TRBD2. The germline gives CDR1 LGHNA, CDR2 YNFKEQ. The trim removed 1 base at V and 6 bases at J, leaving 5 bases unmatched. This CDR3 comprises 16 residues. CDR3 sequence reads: CASSQAATSGTNEQFF. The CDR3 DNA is TGTGCCAGCAGCCAAGCGGCGACTAGCGGGACCAATGAGCAGTTCTTC.

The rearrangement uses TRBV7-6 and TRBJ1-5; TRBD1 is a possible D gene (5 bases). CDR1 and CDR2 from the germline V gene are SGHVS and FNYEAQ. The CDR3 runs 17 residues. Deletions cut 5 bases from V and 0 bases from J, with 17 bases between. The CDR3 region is CASSPLRGEYSNQPQHF. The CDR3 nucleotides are TGTGCCAGCAGCCCCCTGAGGGGCGAATATAGCAATCAGCCCCAGCATTTT.

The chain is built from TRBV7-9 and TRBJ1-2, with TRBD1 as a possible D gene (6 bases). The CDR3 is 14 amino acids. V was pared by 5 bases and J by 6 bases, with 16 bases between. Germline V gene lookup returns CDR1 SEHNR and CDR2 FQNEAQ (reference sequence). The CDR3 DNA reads TGTGCCAGCAGCACTAGAGGGGGGATGGATGGCTACACCTTC. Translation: CASSTRGGMDGYTF.

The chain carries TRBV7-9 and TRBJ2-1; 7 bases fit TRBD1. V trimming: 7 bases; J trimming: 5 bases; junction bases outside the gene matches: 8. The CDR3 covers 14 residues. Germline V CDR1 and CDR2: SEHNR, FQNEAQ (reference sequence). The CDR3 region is CASNPGTENNEQFF. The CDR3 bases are TGTGCCAGCAACCCCGGGACAGAAAACAATGAGCAGTTCTTC. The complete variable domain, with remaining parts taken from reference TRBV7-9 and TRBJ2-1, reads DTGVSQNPRHKITKRGQNVTFRCDPISEHNRLYWYRQTLGQGPEFLTYFQNEAQLEKSRLLSDRFSAERPKGSFSTLEIQRTEQGDSAMYLCASNPGTENNEQFFGPGTRLTVL.